This T cell receptor beta chain was captured by sequencing in a study of cytomegalovirus exposure and HLA in healthy donors. Study at large: When just under 400 donors were genotyped, over 80% of them were found to fall in the Caucasian-associated ancestry cluster.

V was clipped by 0 bases and J by 0 bases, with 12 bases between them. The CDR3 is 16 residues long. Germline lookup yields CDR1 LNHNV and CDR2 YYDKDF (reference sequence). Vbeta (60) and Jbeta (13) primers were used in the PCR. Only in-frame clones appear in the TCRdb table, and some are missing; sequencing was by immunoSEQ multiplex PCR. Counted here are around 280,000 clones, over 85% occurring once; the ten biggest clones make up less than 2.5%. General observations from the study: For TCR beta chains, V- and J-gene trimming was later linked to a missense DCLRE1C variant. It was assumed in the presence/absence analyses that sequencing depth was roughly uniform across donors. The productive fraction for most TCR beta V segments was about 87% or about 30% in an earlier analysis.

A remark on this clone: Its antigen is as yet unknown.

The TCR comes from a woman under 30 in good health and CMV-seronegative. The specimen sequenced was PBMCs. The rearrangement joins TRBV15 to TRBJ2-7; D is possibly TRBD1 (6 bases). CDR3 DNA: TGTGCCACCAGCAGAGACTCAGGGGCACTCTCCTACGAGCAGTACTTC. As protein: CATSRDSGALSYEQYF. The full variable domain, with the rest looked up from reference TRBV15 and TRBJ2-7, is DAMVIQNPRYQVTQFGKPVTLSCSQTLNHNVMYWYQQKSSQAPKLLFHYYDKDFNNEADTPDNFQSRRPNTSFCFLDIRSPGLGDTAMYLCATSRDSGALSYEQYFGPGTRLTVT.